The next 26 T cell receptor beta chains were all read from a single sample in a study of cytomegalovirus exposure and HLA in healthy donors. PCR involved 60 Vbeta and 13 Jbeta primers. Some clones are missing from TCRdb's copy, which holds only in-frame ones; the method was immunoSEQ multiplex PCR. The sample lists 170,000 or so clones; roughly 75% were seen once. The sample taken for sequencing was PBMCs. Every receptor here comes from a woman aged 45-59 years in good health and CMV-seropositive.

The chain employs TRBV28 and TRBJ2-5; 13 nucleotides match TRBD2. After removal of 6 bases from V and 5 bases from J, the junction contained 12 bases not matched to a gene. Looked up from germline, CDR1 is MDHEN and CDR2 is SYDVKM. The CDR3 sequence is 17 residues long. The CDR3 loop is CASSLLRLAGGGETQYF. In DNA form, the CDR3 reads TGTGCCAGCAGCCTCCTTCGACTAGCGGGAGGTGGGGAGACCCAGTACTTC.

The genes are TRBV5-1 and TRBJ1-2; D unclear. Per germline, CDR1 SGHRS and CDR2 YFSETQ. Trimming took 0 bases from V and 2 from J, leaving 11 bases between them. This CDR3 is built from 15 residues. In nucleotides, the CDR3 is TGCGCCAGCAGCTTGGTTCCGGGAACCAACTATGGCTACACCTTC. As protein: CASSLVPGTNYGYTF.

The chain's CDR3 is CASSLGSPPYGYTF. For the CDR3, the DNA is TGTGCCAGCAGTCTGGGTAGCCCCCCCTATGGCTACACCTTC. The chain uses TRBV28 and TRBJ1-2, with unresolved D. CDR1 is MDHEN and CDR2 is SYDVKM in the germline V gene. CDR3 size: 14 residues. The V end lost 5 bases, the J end lost 4 bases, and 14 bases lay between the germline ends.

This chain connects TRBV18 to TRBJ1-1; D remains unclear. Looked up from germline, CDR1 is KGHSH and CDR2 is LQKENI. The CDR3 covers 15 residues. The ends were cut back, 3 bases at V and 0 bases at J, with 11 bases in the middle. CDR3 in amino acids: CASSPRVNMNTEAFF. The CDR3, as DNA: TGTGCCAGCTCACCGAGAGTAAATATGAACACTGAAGCTTTCTTT.

The table lists this clone with a count of one. This chain connects TRBV7-9 to TRBJ2-7; TRBD1 might be the D (5 bases). V was shortened by 5 bases and J by 1 base, with 15 bases between the two germline ends. The V gene's germline CDR1 is SEHNR and CDR2 FQNEAQ (reference sequence). The CDR3 consists of 15 residues. CDR3 in amino acids: CASSPRTFVSYEQYF. The CDR3, as DNA: TGTGCCAGCAGCCCCCGGACATTCGTTTCCTACGAGCAGTACTTC.

This clone came up a few times. At one end the junction does not follow the germline gene, possibly because of a read error. The V gene is TRBV7-9, the J gene TRBJ1-4; D uncertain. Germline CDR1 and CDR2: SEHNR and FQNEAQ (reference sequence). The CDR3 sequence is 12 residues long. The CDR3 spells CSSSLTDEKLFF. The CDR3 DNA reads TGTTCCAGCAGCTTAACGGATGAAAAACTGTTTTTT.

This chain uses TRBV7-9 with TRBJ2-3; no clear D gene. This CDR3 comprises 14 residues. The ends were cut back, 1 base at V and 2 bases at J, with 7 bases in the middle. Germline CDR1 reads SEHNR; CDR2 reads FQNEAQ (reference sequence). CDR3 in DNA: TGTGCCAGCAGCTTAGAGAGACTCACAGATACGCAGTATTTT. Translating it yields CASSLERLTDTQYF.

This clone appeared a single time. The chain has TRBV7-6 and TRBJ2-3, with TRBD2 matching 7 bases. The CDR3 spans 17 residues. Germline loops: CDR1 SGHVS, CDR2 FNYEAQ. V was clipped by 0 bases and J by 5 bases; unmatched bases: 11. The CDR3 loop is CASSLALRGRVGDTQYF. The CDR3 bases are TGTGCCAGCAGCTTAGCGCTACGCGGGAGAGTGGGAGATACGCAGTATTTT.

V and J are TRBV2 and TRBJ2-7; possible D gene TRBD2, 5 bases. The CDR3 is 11 residues long. Trimming removed 9 bases at V and 3 bases at J, with 9 bases between. Germline V gives CDR1 SNHLY, CDR2 FYNNEI. The CDR3 bases are TGTGCCAGTGCGCGGGTCTACGAGCAGTACTTC. Translated, it gives CASARVYEQYF.

This clone occurred many times. The chain uses TRBV7-9 and TRBJ1-4, with D possibly matching TRBD1 (6 bases). Trimming pared 5 bases from V and 7 bases from J, leaving 8 bases between. The CDR3 is 12 amino acids. From germline, CDR1 is SEHNR and CDR2 FQNEAQ (reference sequence). CDR3 in DNA: TGTGCCAGCAGCATGGACAGTGAAAAACTGTTTTTT. It encodes CASSMDSEKLFF.

This chain links TRBV28 with TRBJ1-6; 8 nucleotides agree with TRBD1. This CDR3 region has 13 residues. CDR1 MDHEN and CDR2 SYDVKM come from the germline V gene. Trimming cost V 5 bases and J 10 bases; bases outside gene matches: 4. The CDR3 DNA reads TGTGCCAGCAGTCAGGGGGCTGGGTCACCCCTCCACTTT. Translating gives CASSQGAGSPLHF.

The chain recombines TRBV11-1 with TRBJ1-4; TRBD1 matches 9 bases. With 5 bases clipped from V and 5 bases from J, the junction kept 3 bases outside the gene matches. The CDR3 has 14 amino acids. Germline CDR1 SGHAT, CDR2 FQDESV (reference sequence). Here the CDR3 DNA reads TGTGCCAGCAGCGTAGGGACAGGGAATGAAAAACTGTTTTTT. Amino acid sequence: CASSVGTGNEKLFF.

CDR3 bases: TGCAGTGCTAGAGAGGGGCCCGGCTACACCTTC. Protein product: CSAREGPGYTF. The chain joins TRBV20-1 to TRBJ1-2, with D possibly TRBD1 on 5 matching bases. Trimming pared 0 bases from V and 8 bases from J, leaving 7 bases between. This CDR3 has 11 residues. CDR1 DFQATT and CDR2 SNEGSKA come from the germline V gene (reference sequence).

J is TRBJ2-2 and V is TRBV28; the match to TRBD2 covers 16 bases. With V trimmed by 5 bases and J by 6 bases, 6 bases remained unmatched. The CDR3 has 17 amino acids. The germline gives CDR1 MDHEN, CDR2 SYDVKM. DNA for the CDR3: TGTGCCAGCAGTCTGGGACTAGCGGGAGGGCCTGCCGGGGAGCTGTTTTTT. Protein product: CASSLGLAGGPAGELFF.

This chain joins TRBV2 and TRBJ2-7, with 7 bases lining up with TRBD1. The CDR3 sequence is 17 residues long. CDR1 and CDR2 from the germline V gene are SNHLY and FYNNEI. V gave up 6 bases and J gave up 7 bases; unmatched junction bases: 21. The CDR3 DNA sequence: TGTGCCAGCAGCGTAAACCCCCGGGACAGCATTCGCCGGGAGCAGTACTTC. Protein product: CASSVNPRDSIRREQYF. The variable domain in full, with the rest retrieved from reference TRBV2 and TRBJ2-7, is EPEVTQTPSHQVTQMGQEVILRCVPISNHLYFYWYRQILGQKVEFLVSFYNNEISEKSEIFDDQFSVERPDGSNFTLKIRSTKLEDSAMYFCASSVNPRDSIRREQYFGPGTRLTVT.

This clone has just one count. The rearrangement joins TRBV6-1 to TRBJ1-5, with D hard to call. CDR3 size: 15 residues. In germline, CDR1 is MNHNS, CDR2 SASEGT. The V end was cut by 2 bases, the J end by 1 base, with 9 bases between. Here the CDR3 reads CASSEWRSSNQPQHF. Written as DNA, the CDR3 is TGTGCCAGCAGTGAATGGCGGTCCAGCAATCAGCCCCAGCATTTT.

This clone was counted a few times. The V gene is TRBV28, the J gene TRBJ1-1; TRBD1 might be the D (6 bases). Per germline, CDR1 MDHEN and CDR2 SYDVKM. There are 14 residues in the CDR3. V lost 10 bases and J 6 bases, leaving 21 bases between the germline ends. The CDR3 reads CAITIDRTAAEAFF. In DNA form, the CDR3 reads TGTGCCATAACAATCGACAGGACAGCCGCTGAAGCTTTCTTT.

This clone was counted ten times or more. This rearrangement joins TRBV6-5 to TRBJ2-1; D is unresolved. This CDR3 has 13 amino acids. Germline V gene sequence: CDR1 MNHEY, CDR2 SVGAGI. Trimming removed 5 bases at V and 0 bases at J, with 5 bases between. This CDR3 is CASSQASYNEQFF. CDR3 in DNA: TGTGCCAGCAGTCAGGCCTCCTACAATGAGCAGTTCTTC.

The V call is TRBV28, the J call TRBJ2-3, with TRBD2 as a possible D gene (6 bases). CDR1 and CDR2 (germline): MDHEN, SYDVKM. CDR3 length: 17 residues. V lost 7 bases and J 0 bases, leaving 20 bases between the germline ends. CDR3 sequence (DNA): TGTGCCAGCACCCCCGCCGGGAGTATCACTAGCACAGATACGCAGTATTTT. Translation: CASTPAGSITSTDTQYF. Using reference TRBV28 and TRBJ2-3 for the parts outside the CDR3, the full variable domain is DVKVTQSSRYLVKRTGEKVFLECVQDMDHENMFWYRQDPGLGLRLIYFSYDVKMKEKGDIPEGYSVSREKKERFSLILESASTNQTSMYLCASTPAGSITSTDTQYFGPGTRLTVL.

The J gene is TRBJ2-7, the V gene TRBV7-2, with no clear D. V lost 0 bases to trimming and J lost 2 bases, with 11 bases between them. This CDR3 is built from 15 residues. Germline V gene sequence: CDR1 SGHTA, CDR2 FQGNSA. CDR3 DNA: TGTGCCAGCAGCTTAGCGCAGGTTGGCCCCTACGAGCAGTACTTC. It encodes CASSLAQVGPYEQYF. Complete variable domain (other parts from reference TRBV7-2 and TRBJ2-7): GAGVSQSPSNKVTEKGKDVELRCDPISGHTALYWYRQSLGQGLEFLIYFQGNSAPDKSGLPSDRFSAERTGGSVSTLTIQRTQQEDSAVYLCASSLAQVGPYEQYFGPGTRLTVT.

This sequence joins TRBV4-1 and TRBJ2-1; 8 nucleotides match TRBD1. V trimming: 4 bases; J trimming: 10 bases; junction bases outside the gene matches: 15. The CDR3 consists of 16 residues. Germline-derived CDR1 and CDR2 are MGHRA and YSYEKL. This chain's CDR3 is CASSLSGTGSKGEQFF. DNA of the CDR3: TGCGCCAGCAGCCTGTCCGGGACAGGCTCGAAGGGAGAGCAGTTCTTC.

The chain links TRBV19 to TRBJ2-1, with TRBD2 matching over 13 bases. The CDR3 covers 15 residues. The V gene's germline CDR1 is LNHDA and CDR2 SQIVND (reference sequence). V lost 3 bases to trimming and J lost 9 bases; unmatched junction nucleotides: 5. The CDR3 reads CASSIGTSGISEQFF. In DNA, the CDR3 is TGTGCCAGTAGTATCGGGACTAGCGGGATCTCTGAGCAGTTCTTC.

The V and J genes are TRBV7-8 and TRBJ2-1, with a possible D match to TRBD1 (5 bases). Trimming removed 1 base from V and 3 bases from J, with 7 bases in between. The CDR3 has 14 residues. Germline values: CDR1 SGHVS, CDR2 FQNEAQ. In DNA form, the CDR3 reads TGTGCCAGCAGCTTAGAGGGGAACTACAATGAGCAGTTCTTC. Translating gives CASSLEGNYNEQFF. Full variable domain (outside the CDR3, taken from reference TRBV7-8 and TRBJ2-1): GAGVSQSPRYKVAKRGQDVALRCDPISGHVSLFWYQQALGQGPEFLTYFQNEAQLDKSGLPSDRFFAERPEGSVSTLKIQRTQQEDSAVYLCASSLEGNYNEQFFGPGTRLTVL.

The V gene is TRBV9, the J gene TRBJ2-1; D gene unclear. Trimming left V 3 bases short and J 8 bases short, with 15 bases between. The CDR3 has 14 residues. CDR1 SGDLS and CDR2 YYNGEE come from the germline V gene. The CDR3 reads CASSAEGAGYEQFF. The CDR3, as DNA: TGTGCCAGCAGCGCCGAAGGTGCAGGCTATGAGCAGTTCTTC. The complete variable domain, with remaining parts taken from reference TRBV9 and TRBJ2-1, reads DSGVTQTPKHLITATGQRVTLRCSPRSGDLSVYWYQQSLDQGLQFLIQYYNGEERAKGNILERFSAQQFPDLHSELNLSSLELGDSALYFCASSAEGAGYEQFFGPGTRLTVL.

The J gene is TRBJ2-2, the V gene TRBV18; D remains unclear. CDR1 is KGHSH, CDR2 LQKENI, per germline. This CDR3 is 15 amino acids long. V was pared by 2 bases and J by 0 bases, with 7 bases between. The CDR3 region has the DNA TGTGCCAGCTCACCAGGCTCCCCGAACACCGGGGAGCTGTTTTTT. Its protein is CASSPGSPNTGELFF.

This clone came up once. The germline gene is not matched at one end of the junction; a read error may be the cause. The chain combines TRBV28 with TRBJ2-2; TRBD2 is a possible D gene (6 bases). Germline values: CDR1 MDHEN, CDR2 SYDVKM. This CDR3 has 16 amino acids. This CDR3 is CARSSFLASTTGELFF. The CDR3 DNA reads as TGTGCCAGAAGTTCGTTTCTAGCGTCGACCACCGGGGAGCTGTTTTTT.